This TCR beta chain came from a study of cytomegalovirus exposure and HLA in healthy donors. Study information: About 85 million unique TCRs from HLA-typed donors were held in an early release of data. Whole-study results and caveats: Most likely, a cluster of highly shared sequence variants arose as a sequencing artifact. Later, an analysis showed that TCR beta chains associated with HLA were more clonally expanded than others that were equally common.

Both 60 Vbeta primers and 13 Jbeta primers went into the PCR. Libraries were prepared by immunoSEQ multiplex PCR; TCRdb keeps only in-frame clonotypes and omits some of them. The data contain some 130,000 clones, over 75% of them singletons. This clone has only a few counts. No antigen is known for it. The sequence was collected from a man under 40 in good health. Material for sequencing was PBMCs.

CDR3 protein: CASSRRDRSEQYF. The CDR3 DNA reads TGTGCCAGCAGCCGCCGGGACAGGAGTGAGCAGTACTTC. The chain employs TRBV6-5 and TRBJ2-7; 8 positions match TRBD1. Per the germline V gene, CDR1 is MNHEY and CDR2 is SVGAGI. The CDR3 loop spans 13 amino acids. The V segment lost 6 bases and the J segment 7 bases; nucleotides outside the gene matches: 8.